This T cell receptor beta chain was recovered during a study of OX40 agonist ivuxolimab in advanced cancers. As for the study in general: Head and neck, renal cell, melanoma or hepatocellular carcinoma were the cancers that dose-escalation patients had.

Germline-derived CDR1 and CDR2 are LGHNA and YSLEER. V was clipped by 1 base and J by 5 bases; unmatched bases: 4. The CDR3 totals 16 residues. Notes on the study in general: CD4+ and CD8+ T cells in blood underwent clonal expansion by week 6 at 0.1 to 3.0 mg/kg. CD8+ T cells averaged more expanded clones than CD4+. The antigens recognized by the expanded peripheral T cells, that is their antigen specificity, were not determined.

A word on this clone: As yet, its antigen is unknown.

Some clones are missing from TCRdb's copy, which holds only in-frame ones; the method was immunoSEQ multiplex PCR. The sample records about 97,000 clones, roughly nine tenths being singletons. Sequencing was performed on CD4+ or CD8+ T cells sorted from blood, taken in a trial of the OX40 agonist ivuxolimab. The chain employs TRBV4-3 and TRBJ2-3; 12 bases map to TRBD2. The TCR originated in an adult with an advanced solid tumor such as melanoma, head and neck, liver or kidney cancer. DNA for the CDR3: TGCGCCAGCAGCCAAGGACTAGCGGGAGATGGAGATACGCAGTATTTT. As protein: CASSQGLAGDGDTQYF.